This entry features one T cell receptor (beta chain) sequence. Its specificity is unknown. The PCR made use of 60 Vbeta and 13 Jbeta primers. The table came from immunoSEQ multiplex PCR; TCRdb's copy has only in-frame clones and leaves some out. The sample yields about 160,000 clones, approximately 79% seen once. This sample stems from a study of cytomegalovirus exposure and HLA in healthy donors. Trimming pared 2 bases from V and 6 bases from J, leaving 5 bases between. The CDR3 is 12 residues long. Germline V gives CDR1 SGHAT, CDR2 FQNNGV. Findings and caveats of the study: Analysis was performed later, and it showed HLA-associated TCR beta chains to be more clonally expanded than equally common others. As a later analysis showed, a missense DCLRE1C variant was linked to trimming of TCR beta V- and J-genes.

The J gene is TRBJ2-1, the V gene TRBV11-2; D not resolved. This receptor was identified in a man between 40 and 49 years old in good health and CMV-seronegative. Sequencing was performed on PBMCs. The CDR3 spells CASSLTSNEQFF. In DNA, the CDR3 is TGTGCCAGCAGCTTAACAAGCAATGAGCAGTTCTTC. The whole variable domain, remainder taken from reference TRBV11-2 and TRBJ2-1, is EAGVAQSPRYKIIEKRQSVAFWCNPISGHATLYWYQQILGQGPKLLIQFQNNGVVDDSQLPKDRFSAERLKGVDSTLKIQPAKLEDSAVYLCASSLTSNEQFFGPGTRLTVL.